A selection of T cell receptor beta chains follows, all from one sample in a study of T-cell reconstitution after alpha-beta-depleted transplantation in children. TCRdb ran MiXCR on the PCR reads and lists one entry per CDR3 protein. The profile shows approximately 250,000 distinct CDR3 sequences, about 26% of them singletons. Sequencing was performed on PBMCs, taken before TCRalphabeta/CD19-depleted stem cell transplant. The source of these receptors is a girl between 2 and 10 years old with Fanconi anemia, due to receive a stem cell transplant. Both conserved end residues are trimmed from each CDR3.

>TRBJ2-5|TRBV9
ASSEAVVSFQETQY
>TRBJ1-6|TRBV28
ASSFWGVPSLH
>TRBJ2-4|TRBV20-1
SAGQGARPAWGKNIQY
>TRBJ1-5|TRBV12-3/TRBV12-4
ASSSRGVSNQPQH
>TRBJ2-2|TRBV12-3/TRBV12-4
ASSSGGAGELF
>TRBJ2-7|TRBV6-1
ASSSYRGQGSYEQY
>TRBJ2-5|TRBV15
ATSRGKRETQY
>TRBJ2-3|TRBV11-2
ASSLDGRGSSTDTQY
>TRBJ2-5|TRBV6-5
ASSYSEETQY
>TRBJ2-3|TRBV29-1
SVVPDLTDTQY
>TRBJ2-3|TRBV12-3/TRBV12-4
ASSLSGSSAEY
>TRBJ2-1|TRBV20-1
SARKPGTSGRGEQF
>TRBJ2-7|TRBV12-3/TRBV12-4
ASSLRGGWNYEQY
>TRBJ2-7|TRBV7-3
ASSLTRASNYEQY
>TRBJ2-1|TRBV15
ATSWTSGGGPYNEQF
>TRBJ2-7|TRBV7-8
ASSLGGQGYEQY
>TRBJ2-3|TRBV28
ASSFFGRETDTQY
>TRBJ2-5|TRBV5-1
ASSHGTQETQY
>TRBJ2-1|TRBV15
ATSRGTGGALVYEQF
>TRBJ2-4|TRBV28
ASSLMGRERNIQY
>TRBJ2-1|TRBV2
AICVQGGWTGGYNEQF
>TRBJ2-3|TRBV20-1
SARDQAKADTQY